This T cell receptor (beta chain) is drawn from a study of T cell responses to AZD1222 COVID-19 vaccine. Study results and limitations: Clonal diversity may have been underestimated in mostly white British donors. Repertoire samples came only from after the peak T cell response. Elevations in Spike-specific TCR breadth and depth followed administration of two AZD1222 doses.

This clone was counted a single time. The antigen is not known. The CDR3 contains 16 residues. Trimming took 0 bases from V and 4 from J, leaving 15 bases between them. Germline CDR1 is SGDLS and CDR2 is YYNGEE. Sequencing was performed with immunoSEQ multiplex PCR; in TCRdb, only in-frame clones are kept and a portion is missing. The data contain approximately 130,000 clones, 80% to 95% of them singletons. The gene calls are TRBV9 and TRBJ2-3; a weak D match, TRBD2 (5 bases). The TCR originated in an adult in good health. The sample was peripheral blood, taken on day 0 of AZD1222 vaccination. Here the CDR3 DNA reads TGTGCCAGCAGCGTAGCGGGGAGTTTGGTGGCAGATACGCAGTATTTT. Residues: CASSVAGSLVADTQYF.